This T cell receptor beta chain is drawn from a study of blood T cell repertoires in COVID-19. Germline V gives CDR1 SGHTA, CDR2 FQGNSA. The CDR3 sequence is 16 residues long. V was shortened by 6 bases and J by 4 bases, with 21 bases between the two germline ends. Authors' analysis steps: Estimation of nucleated cell counts relied on the amplification of reference gene primers. Clones were sequenced by immunoSEQ multiplex PCR, and TCRdb holds only the in-frame ones, with some missing. V and J calls and clone size follow that table, whereas D and trimming were derived from the DNA. The sample includes under 350,000 clones, around 86% seen only once; the top ten take 4% to 5.5%.

The source is a woman in her thirties or forties with acute COVID-19. The rearrangement joins TRBV7-2 to TRBJ2-5; a weak D match, TRBD2 (6 bases). Sequencing used PBMCs or T cells enriched from blood (not recorded which). CDR3 in amino acids: CASSSLRSGVGETQYF. The CDR3 region has the DNA TGTGCCAGCAGTTCCCTTAGGTCGGGGGTCGGAGAGACCCAGTACTTC.